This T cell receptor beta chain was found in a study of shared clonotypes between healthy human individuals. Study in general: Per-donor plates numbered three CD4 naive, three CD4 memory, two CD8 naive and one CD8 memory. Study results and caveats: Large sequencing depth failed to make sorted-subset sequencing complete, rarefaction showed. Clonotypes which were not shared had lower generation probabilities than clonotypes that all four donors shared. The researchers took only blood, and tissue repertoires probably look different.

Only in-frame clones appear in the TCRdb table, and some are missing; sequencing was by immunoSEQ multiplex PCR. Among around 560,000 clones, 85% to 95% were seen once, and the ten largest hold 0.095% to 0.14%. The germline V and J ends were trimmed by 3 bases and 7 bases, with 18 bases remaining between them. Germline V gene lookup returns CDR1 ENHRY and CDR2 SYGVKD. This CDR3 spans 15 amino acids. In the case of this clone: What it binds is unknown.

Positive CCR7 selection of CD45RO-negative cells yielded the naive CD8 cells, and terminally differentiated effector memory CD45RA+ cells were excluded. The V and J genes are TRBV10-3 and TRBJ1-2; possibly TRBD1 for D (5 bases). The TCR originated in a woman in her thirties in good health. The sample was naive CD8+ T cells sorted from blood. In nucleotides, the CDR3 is TGTGCCATCAGTGATTATAGGGGAAGCGGGCTTGGCTACACCTTC. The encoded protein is CAISDYRGSGLGYTF.